Below, 16 T cell receptor beta chains from the same sample are listed, as sequenced in a study of Graves' ophthalmopathy and Graves' hyperthyroidism. RNA transcripts served as template for amplifying TCR beta CDR3 sequences. A first-round RT-PCR used HTBI primers, followed by a second-round multiplex PCR. Via MiXCR, TCRdb re-called the multiplex PCR reads, giving one row per CDR3 protein. Of roughly 350,000 distinct CDR3 sequences listed, about a sixth are singletons. Sequencing was carried out using peripheral blood. The origin of the receptors is an adult woman with stable Graves' hyperthyroidism.

The table lists this clonotype with many counts. This chain joins TRBV28 and TRBJ2-7, with D perhaps given as TRBD1 or TRBD2 (5 bases each). Germline CDR1 and CDR2: MDHEN and SYDVKM. The V and J ends lost 5 bases and 3 bases respectively, with 14 bases between them. The CDR3 consists of 14 residues. DNA for the CDR3: TGTGCCAGCAGTACCAGGGACGGAGACTACGAGCAGTACTTC. Residues: CASSTRDGDYEQYF.

This clonotype was counted at least ten times. The V call is TRBV11-1, the J call TRBJ2-5; D remains ambiguous. In germline, CDR1 is SGHAT, CDR2 FQDESV (reference sequence). The V end was cut by 0 bases, the J end by 5 bases, with 13 bases between. The CDR3 consists of 15 residues. The CDR3 protein is CASSLAANYRETQYF. The CDR3 DNA reads TGTGCCAGCAGCTTAGCGGCGAATTACCGGGAGACCCAGTACTTC. Combining the CDR3 with reference TRBV11-1 and TRBJ2-5 gives the whole variable domain EAEVAQSPRYKITEKSQAVAFWCDPISGHATLYWYRQILGQGPELLVQFQDESVVDDSQLPKDRFSAERLKGVDSTLKIQPAELGDSAMYLCASSLAANYRETQYFGPGTRLLVL.

In this sample, this clonotype turned up a few times. The chain joins TRBV7-8 to TRBJ2-7; the match to TRBD2 covers 8 bases. With 5 bases clipped from V and 7 bases from J, the junction kept 16 bases outside the gene matches. The CDR3 is 16 amino acids. From germline, CDR1 is SGHVS and CDR2 FQNEAQ. CDR3: CASSPAGGNTISEQYF. The DNA of the CDR3 is TGTGCCAGCAGCCCGGCGGGGGGCAATACCATTTCAGAGCAGTACTTC.

This clonotype was recorded many times. CDR3 in DNA: TGTGCCACCCCTGCTGAGACCCAGTACTTC. This sequence encodes CATPAETQYF. The chain uses TRBV24-1 and TRBJ2-5; no clear D. CDR3 length equals 10 residues. Germline V gene data show CDR1 as KGHDR and CDR2 as SFDVKD. V was trimmed by 9 bases and J by 5 bases, leaving 6 bases between them.

V usage is TRBV6-4 and J usage is TRBJ1-1; 7 nucleotides match TRBD1. Germline V gives CDR1 MRHNA, CDR2 SNTAGT. V shed 7 bases, J shed 3 bases, and the junction held 5 bases outside the gene matches. The CDR3 contains 13 residues. The CDR3 loop is CASKSGGYTEAFF. The CDR3 DNA reads TGTGCCAGCAAGTCAGGGGGTTACACTGAAGCTTTCTTT.

This rearrangement joins TRBV15 to TRBJ2-7, with TRBD2 identical over 7 bases. The germline CDR1 and CDR2 sequences are LNHNV and YYDKDF (reference sequence). The CDR3 is made up of 16 amino acids. The V segment lost 0 bases and the J segment 2 bases; nucleotides outside the gene matches: 7. The CDR3 nucleotides read TGTGCCACCAGCAGAGATGGTGGCGGGAGTACCTACGAGCAGTACTTC. Amino acids: CATSRDGGGSTYEQYF.

This clonotype has at least ten counts. The rearrangement joins TRBV7-2 to TRBJ1-5; no definite D call. CDR1 is SGHTA and CDR2 is FQGNSA in the germline V gene. Trimming removed 5 bases from V and 6 bases from J, with 14 bases in between. The CDR3 is 14 residues long. The CDR3 loop reads CASSPGRAGQPQHF. CDR3 bases: TGTGCCAGCAGCCCGGGAAGGGCCGGTCAGCCCCAGCATTTT.

This clonotype was recorded a few times. This is likely a read error, given that the CDR3 carries no conserved phenylalanine or tryptophan at its end. The chain has TRBV28 and TRBJ2-5, with 9 bases lining up with TRBD1. V lost 5 bases and J lost 5; bases outside the gene matches: 9. Germline-derived CDR1 and CDR2 are MDHEN and SYDVKM. This CDR3 comprises 15 residues. The DNA of the CDR3 is TGTGCCAGCAGTCCCTTAACAGGGGGCTTGGAGACCCAGTACCTC. Its protein is CASSPLTGGLETQYL.

The J gene is TRBJ2-7, the V gene TRBV27; TRBD2 matches at 12 bases. This CDR3 is 15 amino acids long. The germline V gene has CDR1 MNHEY and CDR2 SMNVEV (reference sequence). J was trimmed by 6 bases and V by 6 bases; bases with no gene match: 9. The CDR3 DNA follows: TGTGCCAGCAGAACAATGACTAGCGGGGGACCCGAGCAGTACTTC. Translating gives CASRTMTSGGPEQYF.

V gene TRBV30 combines with J gene TRBJ2-4, with D tentatively TRBD2 (5 bases). The CDR3 has 12 residues. CDR1 is GTSNPN, CDR2 SVGIG, per germline (reference sequence). Trimming cost V 1 base and J 6 bases, with 7 bases left between them. In DNA form, the CDR3 reads TGTGCCTGGAGTGGCGGACTAAACATTCAGTACTTC. Translation: CAWSGGLNIQYF.

Many counts were recorded for this clonotype. J is TRBJ1-5 and V is TRBV11-2; no firm D call. Between the trimmed V and J ends, which lost 0 bases and 3 bases, there was a span of 6 bases. The CDR3 spans 14 residues. The germline CDR1 and CDR2 sequences are SGHAT and FQNNGV. This chain's CDR3 is CASSLEGHNQPQHF. In DNA form, the CDR3 reads TGTGCCAGCAGCTTAGAGGGTCACAATCAGCCCCAGCATTTT. The whole variable domain, remainder taken from reference TRBV11-2 and TRBJ1-5, is EAGVAQSPRYKIIEKRQSVAFWCNPISGHATLYWYQQILGQGPKLLIQFQNNGVVDDSQLPKDRFSAERLKGVDSTLKIQPAKLEDSAVYLCASSLEGHNQPQHFGDGTRLSIL.

This clonotype was observed many times. The chain joins TRBV20-1 to TRBJ1-6, with TRBD1 matching over 7 bases. There are 14 residues in the CDR3. Unmatched junction bases numbered 9, after V lost 3 bases and J lost 10 bases. Germline V gene lookup returns CDR1 DFQATT and CDR2 SNEGSKA (reference sequence). CDR3 region: CSARGQTLASPLHF. The CDR3 DNA sequence: TGCAGTGCTAGGGGACAGACCCTCGCCTCACCCCTCCACTTT.

This clonotype was counted at least ten times. V gene TRBV30 combines with J gene TRBJ1-1, with D possibly matching TRBD1 (6 bases). CDR3 length: 14 residues. Trimming took off 6 bases at V and 4 bases at J, with 18 bases between the two ends. In germline, CDR1 is GTSNPN, CDR2 SVGIG (reference sequence). The CDR3 reads CACIYRDRATEAFF. The CDR3, as DNA: TGTGCCTGTATCTACAGGGATCGGGCCACTGAAGCTTTCTTT.

This clonotype was observed many times. V gene TRBV19 combines with J gene TRBJ1-1, with TRBD1 matching 7 bases. After removal of 6 bases from V and 1 base from J, the junction contained 11 bases not matched to a gene. The CDR3 length is 16 residues. Germline V lookup: CDR1 LNHDA, CDR2 SQIVND (reference sequence). The CDR3 nucleotides read TGTGCCAGTAGCCCGACAGGGAAGGTCGGGAACACTGAAGCTTTCTTT. This codes for CASSPTGKVGNTEAFF.

This clonotype was observed at least ten times. CDR3 sequence: CAIGGLANAYEQYF. CDR3 nucleotides: TGTGCCATCGGTGGACTAGCGAATGCCTACGAGCAGTACTTC. This chain connects TRBV10-3 to TRBJ2-7, with 9 bases fitting TRBD2. V was clipped by 8 bases and J by 2 bases; unmatched bases: 7. This CDR3 is 14 amino acids long. From germline, CDR1 is ENHRY and CDR2 SYGVKD.

This clonotype came up many times. Here the CDR3 DNA reads TGTGCCAGCAGTGAATGGAGCAGGGGTGACCAAGAGACCCAGTACTTC. It yields the protein CASSEWSRGDQETQYF. The chain couples TRBV25-1 to TRBJ2-5, with TRBD1 as a possible D gene (6 bases). Trimming took 1 base from V and 0 from J, leaving 12 bases between them. The CDR3 extends over 16 amino acids. Germline CDR1 is MGHDK and CDR2 is SYGVNS. The complete variable domain, with remaining parts taken from reference TRBV25-1 and TRBJ2-5, reads EADIYQTPRYLVIGTGKKITLECSQTMGHDKMYWYQQDPGMELHLIHYSYGVNSTEKGDLSSESTVSRIRTEHFPLTLESARPSHTSQYLCASSEWSRGDQETQYFGPGTRLLVL.